This TCR beta chain was documented in a study of shared clonotypes between healthy human individuals. Whole-study context: A donor's plate count was three for CD4 naive and three for CD4 memory; CD8 naive had two and CD8 memory one. Study observations and caveats: Clonotypes which were not shared had lower generation probabilities than clonotypes that all four donors shared.

CD45RO-negative, CCR7-selected cells formed the naive CD8 fraction, which excluded terminally differentiated effector memory CD45RA+ cells. For each subset, genomic DNA was distributed in equal portions over several immunoSEQ plates. Assay used: immunoSEQ multiplex PCR; TCRdb lists only in-frame clones, some missing. The sample consists of hundreds of thousands of clones, roughly 96% of them appearing once. A remark on this clone: Its antigen is not known.

The CDR3 has 14 amino acids. The source of this sequence is a woman in her twenties or thirties in good health. The rearrangement joins TRBV21-1 to TRBJ2-3. TRBV21-1 corresponds to a pseudogene. Sequencing used naive CD8+ T cells sorted from blood. The CDR3, as DNA: TGTGCCAGCAGCCCCGGGCCGAACACAGATACGCAGTATTTT. Its protein product is CASSPGPNTDTQYF.